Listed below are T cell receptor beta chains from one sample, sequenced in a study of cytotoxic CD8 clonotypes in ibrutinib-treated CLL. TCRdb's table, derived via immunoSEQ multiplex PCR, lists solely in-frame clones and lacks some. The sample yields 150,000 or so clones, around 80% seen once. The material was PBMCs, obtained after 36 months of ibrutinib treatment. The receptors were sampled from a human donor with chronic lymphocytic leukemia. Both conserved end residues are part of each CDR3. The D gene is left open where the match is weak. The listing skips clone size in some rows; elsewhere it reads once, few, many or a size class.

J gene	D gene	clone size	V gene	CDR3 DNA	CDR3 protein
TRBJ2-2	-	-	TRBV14	TGTGCCAGCAGCCAAGTCGGGGGGCTTCGATCCGGGGAGCTGTTTTTT	CASSQVGGLRSGELFF
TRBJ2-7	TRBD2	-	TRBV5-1	TGCGCCAGCAGCTTGGATCTGCGGGAGGGGGCCGAGCAGTACTTC	CASSLDLREGAEQYF
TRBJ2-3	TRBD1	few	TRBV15	TGTGCCACCAGCCGCCCCCGGGACAGGGCTTCAGATACGCAGTATTTT	CATSRPRDRASDTQYF
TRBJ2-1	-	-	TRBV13	TGTGCCAGCAGCCTGGCCGGCAATGAGCAGTTCTTC	CASSLAGNEQFF
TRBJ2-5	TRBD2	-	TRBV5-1	TGCGCCAGCAATGGACTAGCGGGTAGACAAGAGACCCAGTACTTC	CASNGLAGRQETQYF
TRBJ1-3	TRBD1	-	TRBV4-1	TGCGCCAGCAGCCAAGGACAGGGGAGGACCTCTGGAAACACCATATATTTT	CASSQGQGRTSGNTIYF
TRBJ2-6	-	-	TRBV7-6	TGTGCCAGCAGCTTCCGCGAGTCTGGGGCCAACGTCCTGACTTTC	CASSFRESGANVLTF
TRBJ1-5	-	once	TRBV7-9	TGTGCCAGCAGCTTAGAGTGGCCAGGACCTAGGGGCAATCAGCCCCAGCATTTT	CASSLEWPGPRGNQPQHF
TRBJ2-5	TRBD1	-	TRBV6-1	TGTGCCAGCAGTGTACGACAGGGGTACCAAGAGACCCAGTACTTC	CASSVRQGYQETQYF
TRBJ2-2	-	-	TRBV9	TGTGCCAGCAGCGTCCGAGTAGGGGGTCACGGGGAGCTGTTTTTT	CASSVRVGGHGELFF
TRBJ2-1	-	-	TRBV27	TGTGCCAGCAGTTTGACGGCCAGCTCCTACAATGAGCAGTTCTTC	CASSLTASSYNEQFF
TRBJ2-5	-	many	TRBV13	TGTGCCAGCAGCGATAGAGTCCAGGGACGGGAGACCCAGTACTTC	CASSDRVQGRETQYF
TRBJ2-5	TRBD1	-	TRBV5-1	TGCGCCAGCAGCACCAGTGACAGGGCTCTCGAGACCCAGTACTTC	CASSTSDRALETQYF
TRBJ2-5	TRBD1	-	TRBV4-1	TGCGCCAGCAGCCAAGGTTCTAGGACAGGGGGCGGGAAGACCCAGTACTTC	CASSQGSRTGGGKTQYF
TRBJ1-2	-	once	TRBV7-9	TGTGCCAGCAGCTTAACATTAAGGGTGCAGGATGGCTACACCTTC	CASSLTLRVQDGYTF
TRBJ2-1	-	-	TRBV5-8	TGTGCCAGCAGTCCTACCCCTGGGCAGTTCTTC	CASSPTPGQFF
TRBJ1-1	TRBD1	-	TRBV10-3	TGTGCCATCAGGACAGGGGTGAACACTGAAGCTTTCTTT	CAIRTGVNTEAFF
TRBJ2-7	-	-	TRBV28	TGTGCCAGCAGTTTTGGCTACGAGCAGTACTTC	CASSFGYEQYF
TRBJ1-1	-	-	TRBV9	TGTGCCAGCAGCGTTGGAGGCACTGAAGCTTTCTTT	CASSVGGTEAFF
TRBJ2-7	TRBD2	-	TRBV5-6	TGTGCCAGCAGCACCGGGACTAGCTTTTACGAGCAGTACTTC	CASSTGTSFYEQYF
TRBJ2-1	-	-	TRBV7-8	TGTGCCAGCACCAGGACAGTAAATGAGCAGTTCTTC	CASTRTVNEQFF
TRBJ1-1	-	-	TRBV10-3	TGTGCCATCAGGCTGGGGGTGGGGGCCGGCACTGAAGCTTTCTTT	CAIRLGVGAGTEAFF
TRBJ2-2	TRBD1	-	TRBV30	TGTGCCTGGTCCTTAGGGACAGGGATGGGAAGTCACACCGGGGAGCTGTTTTTT	CAWSLGTGMGSHTGELFF
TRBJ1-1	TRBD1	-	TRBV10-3	TGTGCCATCAGTGAGTCGATAGGGACAGCCGCCACTGAAGCTTTCTTT	CAISESIGTAATEAFF
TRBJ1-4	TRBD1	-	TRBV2	TGTGCCAGCAGTCGGGACAGGGGAGCGAGTTTTGAAAAACTGTTTTTT	CASSRDRGASFEKLFF
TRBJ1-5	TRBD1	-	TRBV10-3	TGTGCCATCAGTGACGACAGGGGATATCAGCCCCAGCATTTT	CAISDDRGYQPQHF
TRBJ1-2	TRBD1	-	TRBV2	TGTGCCACCAGACCCCTGGGACAGGGGGCTGGCTACACCTTC	CATRPLGQGAGYTF
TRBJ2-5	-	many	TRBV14	TGTGCCAGCAGCCCGTTCCCCGGGGTATTGGAGACCCAGTACTTC	CASSPFPGVLETQYF
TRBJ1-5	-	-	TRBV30	TGTGCCTGGAGTTCGGGCCGAGGCCCTTATAGCAATCAGCCCCAGCATTTT	CAWSSGRGPYSNQPQHF
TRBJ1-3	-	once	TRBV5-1	TGCGCCAGCAGCTTCCGACCAAGAACCAACTCTGGAAACACCATATATTTT	CASSFRPRTNSGNTIYF
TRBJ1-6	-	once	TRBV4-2	TGTGCCAGCAGCCAGCGCCGGGGGCAGGGGTCACCCCTCCACTTT	CASSQRRGQGSPLHF
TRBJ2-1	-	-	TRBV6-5	TGTGCCAGCAGTCCCGGCAATGAGCAGTTCTTC	CASSPGNEQFF
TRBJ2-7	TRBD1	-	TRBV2	TGTGCCAGCGGACAGGGGGCCTACGAGCAGTACTTC	CASGQGAYEQYF
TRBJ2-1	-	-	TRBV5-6	TGTGCCAGCAGCTTCCGGACGGTCTCCTACAATGAGCAGTTCTTC	CASSFRTVSYNEQFF
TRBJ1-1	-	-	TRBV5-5	TGTGCCAGCAGCTTGGAGCAGGGTGTCACTGAAGCTTTCTTT	CASSLEQGVTEAFF
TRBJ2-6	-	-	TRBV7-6	TGTGCCAGCAGCGCAGGGGTTGGGGCCAACGTCCTGACTTTC	CASSAGVGANVLTF
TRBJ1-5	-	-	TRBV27	TGTGCCAGCAGTTTCCGCCCCTCGGGTTATAGCAATCAGCCCCAGCATTTT	CASSFRPSGYSNQPQHF
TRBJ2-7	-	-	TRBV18	TGTGCCAGCTCACCACTCGAGGGCCCCTACGAGCAGTACTTC	CASSPLEGPYEQYF
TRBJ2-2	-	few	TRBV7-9	TGTGCCAGCAGCCCACGGCGTTCCGGGGAGCTGTTTTTT	CASSPRRSGELFF
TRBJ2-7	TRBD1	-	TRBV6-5	TGTGCCAGCAGACCATACGGGACAGCCTACGAGCAGTACTTC	CASRPYGTAYEQYF
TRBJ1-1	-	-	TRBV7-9	TGTGCCAGCAGCTTTGCAGGGGCAAACACTGAAGCTTTCTTT	CASSFAGANTEAFF